This is a list of T cell receptor beta chains from one sample in a study of radiotherapy plus CTLA-4 blockade in lung cancer. Produced via immunoSEQ multiplex PCR; TCRdb's table is partial and in-frame only. The sample consists of about 110,000 clones, more than 65% of them appearing once. The specimen comprised peripheral blood, sampled from a patient treated with radiotherapy plus ipilimumab. The receptor set was obtained from a human donor with non-small cell lung cancer that progressed on radiotherapy plus ipilimumab. Some clones in this sample may be carry-over from other donors' samples. CDR3s include the opening cysteine and the closing phenylalanine or tryptophan. Fields, in order: clone size, D gene, V gene, J gene, CDR3 DNA, CDR3 protein. A D gene is named only where the DNA matches it firmly. Clone size, where shown, is once, few, many, or a class for clones that have expanded.

clone_size: .; d_call: .; v_call: TRBV5-4; j_call: TRBJ1-2; cdr3_nt: TGTGCCAGCAGCTTTATGCGAGAAGGTGGCTACACCTTC; cdr3_aa: CASSFMREGGYTF
clone_size: .; d_call: .; v_call: TRBV13; j_call: TRBJ2-5; cdr3_nt: TGTGCCAGCAGCTCTAGGGGAGCGGAAGAGACCCAGTACTTC; cdr3_aa: CASSSRGAEETQYF
clone_size: .; d_call: .; v_call: TRBV4-3; j_call: TRBJ2-3; cdr3_nt: TGCGCCAGCAGCCCCTGGGGCCCCGGAGATACGCAGTATTTT; cdr3_aa: CASSPWGPGDTQYF
clone_size: .; d_call: TRBD1; v_call: TRBV7-7; j_call: TRBJ1-4; cdr3_nt: TGTGCTAGCAGCCCAGGGGGACAGGGGTATGAAAAACTGTTTTTT; cdr3_aa: CASSPGGQGYEKLFF
clone_size: .; d_call: .; v_call: TRBV6-5; j_call: TRBJ1-5; cdr3_nt: TGTGCCAGCAGCCAGGGACGGCTCAGTCAGCCCCAGCATTTT; cdr3_aa: CASSQGRLSQPQHF
clone_size: few; d_call: .; v_call: TRBV5-4; j_call: TRBJ1-3; cdr3_nt: TGTGCCAGCAGCTTGGGTGACGGGAACGGAAACACCATATATTTT; cdr3_aa: CASSLGDGNGNTIYF
clone_size: .; d_call: .; v_call: TRBV28; j_call: TRBJ1-3; cdr3_nt: TGTGCCAGCAGACGGGGGAACTCTGGAAACACCATATATTTT; cdr3_aa: CASRRGNSGNTIYF
clone_size: .; d_call: .; v_call: TRBV7-8; j_call: TRBJ2-1; cdr3_nt: TGTGCCAGCAGCTCTACTCACAGGGACGGGTACAATGAGCAGTTCTTC; cdr3_aa: CASSSTHRDGYNEQFF
clone_size: .; d_call: .; v_call: TRBV2; j_call: TRBJ2-5; cdr3_nt: TGTGCCAGCAGTGAAAGGAGAGAGACCCAGTACTTC; cdr3_aa: CASSERRETQYF
clone_size: .; d_call: .; v_call: TRBV7-8; j_call: TRBJ2-3; cdr3_nt: TGTGCCAGCAGCCCGGCAATTCTAGGTCTGGATACGCAGTATTTT; cdr3_aa: CASSPAILGLDTQYF
clone_size: few; d_call: TRBD2; v_call: TRBV19; j_call: TRBJ2-2; cdr3_nt: TGTGCCAGTAGTCCCGTAGCGGGGGCGGTCGGGGAGCTGTTTTTT; cdr3_aa: CASSPVAGAVGELFF
clone_size: .; d_call: TRBD2; v_call: TRBV7-3; j_call: TRBJ2-1; cdr3_nt: TGTGCCAGCAGCCCAGCGGGGGGGCATAATGAGCAGTTCTTC; cdr3_aa: CASSPAGGHNEQFF
clone_size: .; d_call: .; v_call: TRBV27; j_call: TRBJ2-7; cdr3_nt: TGTGCCAGCAGTTTAAAGTCAGGGACCGAGCAGTACTTC; cdr3_aa: CASSLKSGTEQYF
clone_size: .; d_call: .; v_call: TRBV7-2; j_call: TRBJ2-2; cdr3_nt: TGTGCCAGCACCCCAGGGGGGACAGCGAACACCGGGGAGCTGTTTTTT; cdr3_aa: CASTPGGTANTGELFF
clone_size: once; d_call: .; v_call: TRBV7-3; j_call: TRBJ2-6; cdr3_nt: TGTGCCAGCAGCACACGATCCGACGGCTCTATTATCAGCTCTGGGGCCAACGTCCTGACTTTC; cdr3_aa: CASSTRSDGSIISSGANVLTF
clone_size: .; d_call: .; v_call: TRBV11-2; j_call: TRBJ2-2; cdr3_nt: TGTGCCAGCAGCTTCGGACCGGCGAACACCGGGGAGCTGTTTTTT; cdr3_aa: CASSFGPANTGELFF
clone_size: few; d_call: .; v_call: TRBV19; j_call: TRBJ1-5; cdr3_nt: TGTGCCAGTAGTATAAGACAGAGCAATCAGCCCCAGCATTTT; cdr3_aa: CASSIRQSNQPQHF
clone_size: once; d_call: .; v_call: TRBV4-3; j_call: TRBJ2-7; cdr3_nt: TGCGCCAGCAGCCAAGAATCAGACTATCCCTACGAGCAGTACTTC; cdr3_aa: CASSQESDYPYEQYF
clone_size: few; d_call: .; v_call: TRBV7-9; j_call: TRBJ1-2; cdr3_nt: TGTGCCAGCAGCTTACAGGGGCGCGGCGATGGCTACACCTTC; cdr3_aa: CASSLQGRGDGYTF
clone_size: .; d_call: .; v_call: TRBV6-5; j_call: TRBJ2-7; cdr3_nt: TGTGCCAGCAGTTACTCACGGGAAGGGAACGAGCAGTACTTC; cdr3_aa: CASSYSREGNEQYF
clone_size: .; d_call: TRBD1; v_call: TRBV5-4; j_call: TRBJ1-2; cdr3_nt: TGTGCCAGCAGCGCGGGACAGGGAGGCTATGGCTACACCTTC; cdr3_aa: CASSAGQGGYGYTF
clone_size: few; d_call: .; v_call: TRBV28; j_call: TRBJ1-3; cdr3_nt: TGTGCCAGCACTCACTCCGGAAACACCATATATTTT; cdr3_aa: CASTHSGNTIYF
clone_size: .; d_call: .; v_call: TRBV5-1; j_call: TRBJ2-1; cdr3_nt: TGCGCCAGCAGCTTGGGTAGCGTGAGCTCCTACAATGAGCAGTTCTTC; cdr3_aa: CASSLGSVSSYNEQFF
clone_size: .; d_call: .; v_call: TRBV29-1; j_call: TRBJ2-3; cdr3_nt: TGCAGCGTCACAGGGTCTACTAGCACAGATACGCAGTATTTT; cdr3_aa: CSVTGSTSTDTQYF
clone_size: .; d_call: .; v_call: TRBV5-1; j_call: TRBJ2-2; cdr3_nt: TGCGCCAGCAGCTTTCCGAACACCGGGGAGCTGTTTTTT; cdr3_aa: CASSFPNTGELFF
clone_size: .; d_call: .; v_call: TRBV7-2; j_call: TRBJ1-2; cdr3_nt: TGTGCCAGCAGCTTCGGACGGACTCTCTATGCGGGCTACACCTTC; cdr3_aa: CASSFGRTLYAGYTF
clone_size: .; d_call: TRBD2; v_call: TRBV29-1; j_call: TRBJ2-5; cdr3_nt: TGCAGCGTCCAGGTTAGCGGGCAAGAGACCCAGTACTTC; cdr3_aa: CSVQVSGQETQYF
clone_size: .; d_call: .; v_call: TRBV5-4; j_call: TRBJ2-4; cdr3_nt: TGTGCCAGCAGCTTGTACGGAGCGCAAAACATTCAGTACTTC; cdr3_aa: CASSLYGAQNIQYF